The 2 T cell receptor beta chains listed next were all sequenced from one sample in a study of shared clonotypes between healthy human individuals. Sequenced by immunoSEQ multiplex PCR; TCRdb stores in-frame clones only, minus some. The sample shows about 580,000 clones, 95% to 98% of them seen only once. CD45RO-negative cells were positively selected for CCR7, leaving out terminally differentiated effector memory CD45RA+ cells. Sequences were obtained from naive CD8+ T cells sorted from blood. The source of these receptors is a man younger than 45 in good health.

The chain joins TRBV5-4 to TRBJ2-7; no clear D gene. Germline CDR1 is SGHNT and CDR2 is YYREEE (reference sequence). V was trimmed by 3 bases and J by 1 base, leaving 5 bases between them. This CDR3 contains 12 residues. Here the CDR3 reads CASSYESYEQYF. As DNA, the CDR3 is TGTGCCAGCAGCTACGAGTCCTACGAGCAGTACTTC.

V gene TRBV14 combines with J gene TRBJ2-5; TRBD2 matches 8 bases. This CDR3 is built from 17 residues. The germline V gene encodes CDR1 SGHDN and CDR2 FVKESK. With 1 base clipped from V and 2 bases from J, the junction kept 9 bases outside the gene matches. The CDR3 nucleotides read TGTGCCAGCAGCCAAGCAGCCGGGACTAGGGGTCAAGAGACCCAGTACTTC. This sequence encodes CASSQAAGTRGQETQYF.